Listed below are T cell receptor beta chains from one sample, sequenced in a study of cytomegalovirus exposure and HLA in healthy donors. Only in-frame clones appear in the TCRdb table, and some are missing; sequencing was by immunoSEQ multiplex PCR. The ten most abundant clones cover more than 5.5% of a sample with more than 85,000 clones. Sequencing used PBMCs. Receptors originate from a girl aged 10-17 years in good health and CMV-seropositive. The CDR3 runs from the conserved cysteine through the conserved F or W.

J gene: TRBJ1-1
CDR3 length: 14
V gene: TRBV7-6
CDR3 protein: CASSYQLANTEAFF

J gene: TRBJ1-4
CDR3 length: 15
V gene: TRBV4-1
CDR3 protein: CASSQHGTGSEKLFF

J gene: TRBJ1-1
CDR3 length: 15
V gene: TRBV28
CDR3 protein: CASSLSSSLADEAFF

J gene: TRBJ2-5
CDR3 length: 11
V gene: TRBV30
CDR3 protein: CAWSVKDRVDF

J gene: TRBJ1-6
CDR3 length: 13
V gene: TRBV5-5
CDR3 protein: CASSLDRGTPLHF

J gene: TRBJ1-2
CDR3 length: 13
V gene: TRBV7-6
CDR3 protein: CASSLAQDYGYTF

J gene: TRBJ2-7
CDR3 length: 14
V gene: TRBV7-2
CDR3 protein: CASSPSGGSYEQYF

J gene: TRBJ2-7
CDR3 length: 17
V gene: TRBV4-1
CDR3 protein: CASSQDEVSGGSFEQYF

J gene: TRBJ2-1
CDR3 length: 17
V gene: TRBV5-1
CDR3 protein: CASSRGGAGRGPNEQFF

J gene: TRBJ1-2
CDR3 length: 15
V gene: TRBV6-5
CDR3 protein: CASRKTNLQEPGYTF

J gene: TRBJ2-2
CDR3 length: 12
V gene: TRBV2
CDR3 protein: CASSETDRELFF

J gene: TRBJ1-6
CDR3 length: 15
V gene: TRBV6-5
CDR3 protein: CASSPMELRNSPLHF

J gene: TRBJ2-5
CDR3 length: 14
V gene: TRBV5-1
CDR3 protein: CASSLATRQETQYF

J gene: TRBJ2-7
CDR3 length: 13
V gene: TRBV19
CDR3 protein: CASSIGQIYEQYF

J gene: TRBJ2-5
CDR3 length: 16
V gene: TRBV5-6
CDR3 protein: CASSLVVGGSQETQYF

J gene: TRBJ2-3
CDR3 length: 14
V gene: TRBV13
CDR3 protein: CASSGLASTDTQYF

J gene: TRBJ2-3
CDR3 length: 14
V gene: TRBV29-1
CDR3 protein: CSVEVGLVADTQYF

J gene: TRBJ2-7
CDR3 length: 10
V gene: TRBV27
CDR3 protein: CASGQGQQYF

J gene: TRBJ2-1
CDR3 length: 14
V gene: TRBV19
CDR3 protein: CASSRRGPRLEQFF

J gene: TRBJ2-1
CDR3 length: 17
V gene: TRBV19
CDR3 protein: CASSIWASGGTNNEQFF

J gene: TRBJ2-1
CDR3 length: 11
V gene: TRBV29-1
CDR3 protein: CSVASYNEQFF

J gene: TRBJ2-7
CDR3 length: 15
V gene: TRBV6-1
CDR3 protein: CASSELQGLVYEQYF

J gene: TRBJ1-1
CDR3 length: 15
V gene: TRBV11-3
CDR3 protein: CASSPGQGVRTEAFF

J gene: TRBJ2-1
CDR3 length: 15
V gene: TRBV6-1
CDR3 protein: CASSEALQGAYEQFF

J gene: TRBJ1-2
CDR3 length: 13
V gene: TRBV6-5
CDR3 protein: CASVGAQAYGYTF

J gene: TRBJ1-1
CDR3 length: 19
V gene: TRBV28
CDR3 protein: CASSLGGFGTPDMNTEAFF

J gene: TRBJ1-6
CDR3 length: 16
V gene: TRBV7-2
CDR3 protein: CASSLADRAWNSPLHF

J gene: TRBJ1-4
CDR3 length: 12
V gene: TRBV10-3
CDR3 protein: CAISESGEKLFF

J gene: TRBJ2-1
CDR3 length: 16
V gene: TRBV7-3
CDR3 protein: CASSLGTAGLAGEAFF

J gene: TRBJ1-3
CDR3 length: 17
V gene: TRBV5-6
CDR3 protein: CASSLVDRGTSGNTIYF

J gene: TRBJ1-1
CDR3 length: 15
V gene: TRBV7-9
CDR3 protein: CASSGAAFMNTEAFF

J gene: TRBJ2-3
CDR3 length: 19
V gene: TRBV15
CDR3 protein: CATSRSYPRLAGGPDTQYF

J gene: TRBJ2-1
CDR3 length: 15
V gene: TRBV29-1
CDR3 protein: CSVGPYDRSGNEQFF

J gene: TRBJ2-2
CDR3 length: 16
V gene: TRBV7-6
CDR3 protein: CASSPSRVRDTGELFF

J gene: TRBJ2-5
CDR3 length: 14
V gene: TRBV2
CDR3 protein: CASRGRQGPETQYF

J gene: TRBJ1-4
CDR3 length: 14
V gene: TRBV28
CDR3 protein: CASSLVWGAEKLFF

J gene: TRBJ1-1
CDR3 length: 12
V gene: TRBV6-1
CDR3 protein: CASSLSDTEAFF

J gene: TRBJ1-1
CDR3 length: 16
V gene: TRBV9
CDR3 protein: CASSHRGGGENTEAFF

J gene: TRBJ1-3
CDR3 length: 15
V gene: TRBV7-9
CDR3 protein: CASSLASLGGNTIYF